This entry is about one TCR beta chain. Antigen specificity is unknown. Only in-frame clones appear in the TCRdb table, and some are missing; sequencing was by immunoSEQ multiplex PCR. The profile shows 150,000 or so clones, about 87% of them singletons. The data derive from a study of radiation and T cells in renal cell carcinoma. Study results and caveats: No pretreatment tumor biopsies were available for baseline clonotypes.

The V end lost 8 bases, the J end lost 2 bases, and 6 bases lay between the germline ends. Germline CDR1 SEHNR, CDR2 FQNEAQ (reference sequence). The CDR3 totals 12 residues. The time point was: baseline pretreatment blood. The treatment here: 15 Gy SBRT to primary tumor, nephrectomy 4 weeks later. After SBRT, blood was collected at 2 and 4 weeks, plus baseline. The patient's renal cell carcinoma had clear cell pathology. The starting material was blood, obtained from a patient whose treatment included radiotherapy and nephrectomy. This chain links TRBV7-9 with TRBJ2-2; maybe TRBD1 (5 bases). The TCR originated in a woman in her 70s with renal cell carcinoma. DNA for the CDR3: TGTGCCAGCGGGGCCAACACCGGGGAGCTGTTTTTT. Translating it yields CASGANTGELFF.